What follows are 6 T cell receptor beta chains derived from one specimen sequenced in a study of T cells in Graves' hyperthyroidism and ophthalmopathy. TCR beta CDR3 regions were amplified from RNA. Researchers ran a first-round RT-PCR on the TCR CDR3 using the HTBI primer set. TCRdb re-called the multiplex PCR reads through MiXCR, storing one row per CDR3 protein. The sample lists a few hundred thousand distinct CDR3 sequences, approximately 15% occurring once. Sequencing used blood. The receptors shown here come from a woman aged 25-40 years with Graves' hyperthyroidism.

This clonotype was seen only a few times. The CDR3 DNA is TGTGCCAGGGGACCTCAGAGGACAGGGGGCACCGAGCAGTACTTC. Amino acids: CARGPQRTGGTEQYF. The chain carries TRBV5-8 and TRBJ2-7; 11 bases line up with TRBD1. V lost 8 bases, J lost 6 bases, and 13 bases stayed unmatched. Looked up from germline, CDR1 is SGHTS and CDR2 is YDEGEE. CDR3 size: 15 residues.

The chain joins TRBV6-1 to TRBJ1-5; D not resolved. With 5 bases removed from V and 4 bases from J, the gap between germline ends came to 12 bases. CDR3 length: 14 residues. Germline assignment: CDR1 MNHNS and CDR2 SASEGT. The CDR3, as DNA: TGTGCCAGCAGTTTGGTTCAGGCGAATCAGCCCCAGCATTTT. Amino acids: CASSLVQANQPQHF.

This clonotype has at least ten counts. This chain connects TRBV18 to TRBJ1-4; D call uncertain. Germline CDR1 reads KGHSH; CDR2 reads LQKENI. Between the trimmed V and J ends, which lost 3 bases and 4 bases, there was a span of 9 bases. This CDR3 region has 14 residues. Here the CDR3 DNA reads TGTGCCAGCTCACCCTCGGACCTTAATGAAAAACTGTTTTTT. Translation gives CASSPSDLNEKLFF.

This clonotype has a handful of counts. This chain connects TRBV6-5 to TRBJ1-4; D is unclear. CDR3 length: 15 residues. Per germline, CDR1 MNHEY and CDR2 SVGAGI. V lost 2 bases and J lost 6, with 13 bases in between. Here the CDR3 DNA reads TGTGCCAGCAGTTACACGCAGCGAATAGATGAAAAACTGTTTTTT. Its translation: CASSYTQRIDEKLFF.

On this clonotype: A single base separates this from a much larger clone, so it may be a read error. This chain connects TRBV20-1 to TRBJ2-3; TRBD2 is a possible D gene (6 bases). The germline gives CDR1 DFQATT, CDR2 SNEGSKA (reference sequence). V was cut by 2 bases and J by 1 base, with 10 bases left in between. The CDR3 totals 14 residues. In DNA, the CDR3 is TGCAGTGCTAGAAGCAGGAGGGGCACAGATACGCAGTATTTT. Translating it yields CSARSRRGTDTQYF.

This clonotype has just one count. One base away lies a much larger clone, so this may be a sequencing read error. The chain joins TRBV20-1 to TRBJ2-1; 9 bases are a match to TRBD2. The CDR3 loop spans 16 amino acids. The germline V gene encodes CDR1 DFQATT and CDR2 SNEGSKA (reference sequence). CDR3 loop: CSAAGLALKAYSEQFF. For the CDR3, the DNA is TGCAGTGCGGCAGGACTAGCGCTTAAAGCTTACAGTGAGCAGTTCTTC.